The 10 T cell receptor beta chains given below trace back to one sample, sequenced in a study of metastatic and nonmetastatic thyroid tumors. TCRdb re-analyzed the PCR reads through MiXCR. The sample yields 43,000 or so clones, roughly 4% seen once. Each patient went into thyroid surgery without having received any treatment. The sample taken for sequencing was blood. The receptors come from a female donor with papillary thyroid cancer or a benign thyroid nodule (not recorded which). Some clones in this sample may be carry-over from other donors' samples.

This clone was seen ten or more times. This chain uses TRBV2 with TRBJ1-5; no clear D. Germline-derived CDR1 and CDR2 are SNHLY and FYNNEI. V lost 2 bases and J 1 base, leaving 6 bases between the germline ends. The CDR3 is 14 amino acids. The CDR3 DNA sequence: TGTGCCAGCAGTGAAACGAGGAGCAATCAGCCCCAGCATTTT. Its protein product is CASSETRSNQPQHF.

This clone was detected ten times or more. The chain links TRBV3-1 to TRBJ1-6; perhaps TRBD1 as D (5 bases). With 1 base removed from V and 9 bases from J, the gap between germline ends came to 16 bases. The CDR3 contains 16 residues. In germline, CDR1 is LGHDT, CDR2 YNNKEL (reference sequence). The CDR3 reads CASSQGLGQGGSPLHF. The CDR3 region has the DNA TGTGCCAGCAGCCAAGGCCTGGGGCAGGGTGGTTCACCCCTCCACTTT.

At least ten counts were recorded for this clone. The CDR3 coding sequence is TGTGCCAGCAGCTTGACTGGAGGACAGAACTACGAGCAGTACTTC. It encodes CASSLTGGQNYEQYF. The chain links TRBV5-5 to TRBJ2-7, with D possibly matching TRBD1 (6 bases). Germline CDR1 is SGHKS and CDR2 is YYEKEE (reference sequence). Deletions cut 1 base from V and 3 bases from J, with 14 bases between. There are 15 residues in the CDR3.

This clone was seen repeatedly, ten times or more. This chain uses TRBV12-3 or TRBV12-4 with TRBJ2-1; no clear D. The V end lost 3 bases, the J end lost 0 bases, and 15 bases lay between the germline ends. The CDR3 is 17 residues long. For the CDR3, the DNA is TGTGCCAGCAGTTTGACCCTTACATTGAGCTCCTACAATGAGCAGTTCTTC. Protein: CASSLTLTLSSYNEQFF.

This clone has only a few counts. An end of the junction differs from the germline gene, which may be a read error. The chain joins TRBV24-1 to TRBJ2-2, with TRBD2 as a possible D gene (6 bases). The germline CDR1 and CDR2 sequences are KGHDR and SFDVKD. The CDR3 spans 17 residues. Written as DNA, the CDR3 is TGTGACACCGGTGAAATTAATGCGGGACTCAACACCGGGGAGCTGTTTTTT. Translation: CDTGEINAGLNTGELFF.

This chain connects TRBV6-2 or TRBV6-3 to TRBJ2-4, with 8 bases matching TRBD1. Germline V CDR1 and CDR2: MNHEY, SVGEGT. Germline trimming cut 7 bases from V and 16 bases from J; bases unmatched to any gene: 15. The CDR3 consists of 13 residues. The CDR3 sequence: CASMDRDQNNHYF. CDR3 DNA: TGTGCCAGCATGGACAGGGACCAAAACAATCACTACTTC.

This clone was counted only a few times. This chain uses TRBV6-1 with TRBJ2-1; tentative D call: TRBD2 (6 bases). This CDR3 has 15 amino acids. The germline V gene has CDR1 MNHNS and CDR2 SASEGT. The V gene lost 6 bases and the J gene lost 0 bases, with 12 bases spanning the gap. CDR3 in DNA: TGTGCCAGCAGGGGGGGTTCTAGCTCCTACAATGAGCAGTTCTTC. Translated: CASRGGSSSYNEQFF.

Many counts were recorded for this clone. A read error may produce the germline difference seen at one junction end. The chain is built from TRBV7-8 and TRBJ2-7; 9 positions agree with TRBD2. This CDR3 is 15 amino acids long. CDR1 SGHVS and CDR2 FQNEAQ come from the germline V gene. The CDR3 is CAGSSLAGVLYEQYF. The CDR3 coding sequence is TGTGCCGGCAGCTCCTTAGCGGGAGTGTTGTACGAGCAGTACTTC.

This clone was seen many times. Other DNA sequences from this sample encode an identical CDR3 as well. The chain employs TRBV18 and TRBJ2-4, with D possibly TRBD1 on 5 matching bases. V lost 6 bases and J lost 13, with 16 bases in between. The length of the CDR3 is 12 residues. CDR1 KGHSH and CDR2 LQKENI come from the germline V gene. The CDR3 DNA reads TGTGCCAGCTCCGGAGAAAGGGGCTCCCAGTACTTC. It specifies CASSGERGSQYF. The full variable domain, rest sourced from reference TRBV18 and TRBJ2-4, is NAGVMQNPRHLVRRRGQEARLRCSPMKGHSHVYWYRQLPEEGLKFMVYLQKENIIDESGMPKERFSAEFPKEGPSILRIQQVVRGDSAAYFCASSGERGSQYFGAGTRLSVL.

This clone was seen at least ten times. This chain links TRBV5-4 with TRBJ1-3; D gene ambiguous. V was trimmed by 0 bases and J by 4 bases, leaving 11 bases between them. This CDR3 region has 15 residues. CDR1 is SGHNT, CDR2 YYREEE, per germline (reference sequence). The CDR3 DNA sequence: TGTGCCAGCAGCTTGGGGCAAGGAGGAGGAAACACCATATATTTT. It translates to CASSLGQGGGNTIYF.